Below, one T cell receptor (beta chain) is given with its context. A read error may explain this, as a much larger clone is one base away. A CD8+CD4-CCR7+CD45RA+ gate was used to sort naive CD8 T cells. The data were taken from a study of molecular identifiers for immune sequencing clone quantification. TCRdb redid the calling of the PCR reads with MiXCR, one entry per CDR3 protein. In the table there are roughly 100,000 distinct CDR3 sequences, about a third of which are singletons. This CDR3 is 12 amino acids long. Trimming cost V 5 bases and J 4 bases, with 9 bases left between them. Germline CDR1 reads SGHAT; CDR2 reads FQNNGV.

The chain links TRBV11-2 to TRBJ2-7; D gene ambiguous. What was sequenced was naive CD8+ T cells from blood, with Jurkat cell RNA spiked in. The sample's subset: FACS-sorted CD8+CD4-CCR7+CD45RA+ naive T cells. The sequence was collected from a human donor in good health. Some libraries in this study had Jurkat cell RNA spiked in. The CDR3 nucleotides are TGTGCCAGCAGCATTTCACGGTACGAGCAGTACTTC. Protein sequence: CASSISRYEQYF.